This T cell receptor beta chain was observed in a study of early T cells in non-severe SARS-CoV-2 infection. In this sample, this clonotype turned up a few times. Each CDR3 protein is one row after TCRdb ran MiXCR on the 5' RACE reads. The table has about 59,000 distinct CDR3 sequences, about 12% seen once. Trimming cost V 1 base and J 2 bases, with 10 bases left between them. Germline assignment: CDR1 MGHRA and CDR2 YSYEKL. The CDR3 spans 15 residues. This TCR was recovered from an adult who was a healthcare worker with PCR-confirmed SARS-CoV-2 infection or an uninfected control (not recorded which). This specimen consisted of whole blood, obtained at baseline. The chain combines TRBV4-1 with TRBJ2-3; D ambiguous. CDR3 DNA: TGCGCCAGCAGCCAAGTTGGCGGCCCCACAGATACGCAGTATTTT. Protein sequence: CASSQVGGPTDTQYF.